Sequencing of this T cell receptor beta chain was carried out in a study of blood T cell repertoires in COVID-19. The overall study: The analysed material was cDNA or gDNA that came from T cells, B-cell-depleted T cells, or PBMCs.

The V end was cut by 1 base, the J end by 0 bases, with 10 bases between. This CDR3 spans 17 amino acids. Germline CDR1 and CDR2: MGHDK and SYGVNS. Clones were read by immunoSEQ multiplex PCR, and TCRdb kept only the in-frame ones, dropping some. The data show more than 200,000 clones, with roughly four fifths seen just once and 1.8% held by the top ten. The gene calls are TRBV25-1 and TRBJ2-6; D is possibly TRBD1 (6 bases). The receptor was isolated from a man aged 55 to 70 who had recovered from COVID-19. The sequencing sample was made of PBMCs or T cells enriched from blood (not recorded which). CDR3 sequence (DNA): TGTGCCAGCAGTGAATTTACAGGGAGCTCTGGGGCCAACGTCCTGACTTTC. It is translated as CASSEFTGSSGANVLTF.